This T cell receptor (beta chain) appears in the sequencing data of a study of blood T cell repertoires in COVID-19. Method: immunoSEQ multiplex PCR; TCRdb's copy keeps in-frame clones and lacks some. The table includes 150,000 to 200,000 clones, roughly 90% detected once. Germline CDR1 and CDR2: SGHRS and YFSETQ. Trimming at V came to 9 bases and at J to 7 bases, leaving 21 bases not matched to a gene. The CDR3 has 17 amino acids. Sequenced material: PBMCs or T cells enriched from blood (not recorded which). The V gene is TRBV5-1, the J gene TRBJ2-1, with TRBD2 matching 8 bases. This receptor was identified in a woman between 50 and 59 years old who had recovered from COVID-19. CDR3 DNA sequence: TGCGCCACGAATAGGGGCGGGGGGACGATCTCCAAAAATGAGCAGTTCTTC. Its protein product is CATNRGGGTISKNEQFF.